The clone carrying this T cell receptor (beta chain) was detected once. The sample comes from a study of shared clonotypes between healthy human individuals. Assay: immunoSEQ multiplex PCR; the TCRdb copy retains only in-frame clones and omits some. The sample includes hundreds of thousands of clones, roughly 79% of them seen just once. With V trimmed by 3 bases and J by 6 bases, 19 bases remained unmatched. The CDR3 totals 18 residues. CDR1 and CDR2 (germline): SNHLY, FYNNEI. The healthy adult donors were HIV-negative and reported no recent acute infections or vaccinations. Each sample came from a Caucasian adult donor living in Nashville, Tennessee.

The chain uses TRBV2 and TRBJ2-7; 8 positions match TRBD1. The clonotype comes from a middle-aged woman in good health. Some clones in this sample may be carry-over from other donors' samples. The sequenced material came from PBMCs. The CDR3 DNA reads TGTGCCAGCAGTGATCCGGTCAGGGGGCGGGTTGAAGGCGGCGAGCAGTACTTC. Translation: CASSDPVRGRVEGGEQYF.